This T cell receptor (beta chain) is from a study of blood T cell repertoires in COVID-19. In the study overall: The analysed material was cDNA or gDNA that came from T cells, B-cell-depleted T cells, or PBMCs.

The CDR3 runs to 16 residues. J lost 3 bases, V lost 2 bases, and 7 bases had no gene match. CDR1 is MNHNS and CDR2 is SASEGT in the germline V gene. Those enrolled, adults aged roughly 18 to 95 years, came from roughly 23 US areas. Original methodology: Amplified reference gene primers provided the basis for estimating nucleated cell counts. Method: immunoSEQ multiplex PCR; TCRdb's copy keeps in-frame clones and lacks some. V and J calls and clone size come straight from that table; D and trimming were deduced from the DNA. The sample has 250,000 or so clones, approximately 88% seen once. The specimen sequenced was PBMCs or T cells enriched from blood (not recorded which). The clonotype was recovered from a woman in her thirties or forties who had been exposed to COVID-19. The V call is TRBV6-1, the J call TRBJ1-3; 7 nucleotides align to TRBD1. The CDR3 loop is CASSESSRGNGNTIYF. The CDR3 coding sequence is TGTGCCAGCAGTGAATCCTCCAGGGGGAATGGAAACACCATATATTTT.